This TCR beta chain was recovered during a study of shared clonotypes between healthy human individuals. Broader study findings: Compared with memory subsets, naive subsets generally had larger estimated richness. In the sorted subsets, rarefaction showed sequencing was incomplete despite large depth.

It was CD45RO-negative cells, positively selected for CCR7, that made up naive CD8 cells, with terminally differentiated effector memory CD45RA+ cells excluded. The CDR3 length is 15 residues. The V gene's germline CDR1 is MGHRA and CDR2 YSYEKL. The V and J ends lost 1 base and 2 bases respectively, with 12 bases between them. Running of the assay took place at deep level. The material for each subset, its genomic DNA, was split evenly across several immunoSEQ plates. Libraries were prepared by immunoSEQ multiplex PCR; TCRdb keeps only in-frame clonotypes and omits some of them. The table shows approximately 650,000 clones, with 95% to 96% occurring only once. On this clone itself: The antigen is undetermined.

The rearrangement joins TRBV4-1 to TRBJ2-7, with a possible D match to TRBD2 (6 bases). What was sequenced was naive CD8+ T cells sorted from blood. This receptor was obtained from a young woman in good health. For the CDR3, the DNA is TGCGCCAGCAGCCAAGTCTGGGGCGGGACCTACGAGCAGTACTTC. Protein product: CASSQVWGGTYEQYF.